A selection of T cell receptor beta chains follows, all from one sample in a study of control samples from healthy donors and cancer patients. Measured with immunoSEQ multiplex PCR; TCRdb has only the in-frame clones, and not every one. The sample yields 150,000 to 200,000 clones, 70% to 90% seen once. Input material: blood. The receptor set was obtained from a man aged 18 to 30 in good health. Both conserved end residues are part of each CDR3.

v_call,j_call,cdr3_aa
TRBV6-5,TRBJ2-1,CASSYRDSFNEQFF
TRBV28,TRBJ1-5,CASTVGRLNQPQHF
TRBV5-4,TRBJ2-2,CASSFFHGELFF
TRBV2,TRBJ1-2,CASSPQGAIGYTF
TRBV4-3,TRBJ2-1,CASSRALSSYNEQFF
TRBV9,TRBJ1-4,CASSARGTTNEKLFF
TRBV29-1,TRBJ1-2,CSVDRGLYGYTF
TRBV9,TRBJ2-7,CASSVGERSYEQYF
TRBV4-3,TRBJ1-6,CASSEETRGVSPLHF
TRBV19,TRBJ1-6,CASSGQGPSPLHF
TRBV7-3,TRBJ2-2,CASSLPITGELFF
TRBV9,TRBJ1-2,CASSVATANYGYTF
TRBV7-2,TRBJ2-3,CASSLGIAPSAPDTQYF
TRBV6-2/TRBV6-3,TRBJ2-5,CASSTRRGEQETQYF
TRBV7-6,TRBJ2-5,CASSPSSGGAGETQYF
TRBV5-1,TRBJ2-1,CASSLGQGAFNEQFF
TRBV5-6,TRBJ2-4,CASSLAGGQGNIQYF